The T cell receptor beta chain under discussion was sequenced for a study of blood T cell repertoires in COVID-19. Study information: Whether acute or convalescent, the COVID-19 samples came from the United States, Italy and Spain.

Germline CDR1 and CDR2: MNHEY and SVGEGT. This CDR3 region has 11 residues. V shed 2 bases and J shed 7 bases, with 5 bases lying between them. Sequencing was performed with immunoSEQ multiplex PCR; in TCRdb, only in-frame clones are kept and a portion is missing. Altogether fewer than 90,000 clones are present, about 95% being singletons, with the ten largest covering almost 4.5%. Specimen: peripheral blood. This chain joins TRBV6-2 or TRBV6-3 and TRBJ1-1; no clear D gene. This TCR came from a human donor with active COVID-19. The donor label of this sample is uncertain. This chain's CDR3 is CASSYAGEAFF. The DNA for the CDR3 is TGTGCCAGCAGTTACGCGGGTGAAGCTTTCTTT.